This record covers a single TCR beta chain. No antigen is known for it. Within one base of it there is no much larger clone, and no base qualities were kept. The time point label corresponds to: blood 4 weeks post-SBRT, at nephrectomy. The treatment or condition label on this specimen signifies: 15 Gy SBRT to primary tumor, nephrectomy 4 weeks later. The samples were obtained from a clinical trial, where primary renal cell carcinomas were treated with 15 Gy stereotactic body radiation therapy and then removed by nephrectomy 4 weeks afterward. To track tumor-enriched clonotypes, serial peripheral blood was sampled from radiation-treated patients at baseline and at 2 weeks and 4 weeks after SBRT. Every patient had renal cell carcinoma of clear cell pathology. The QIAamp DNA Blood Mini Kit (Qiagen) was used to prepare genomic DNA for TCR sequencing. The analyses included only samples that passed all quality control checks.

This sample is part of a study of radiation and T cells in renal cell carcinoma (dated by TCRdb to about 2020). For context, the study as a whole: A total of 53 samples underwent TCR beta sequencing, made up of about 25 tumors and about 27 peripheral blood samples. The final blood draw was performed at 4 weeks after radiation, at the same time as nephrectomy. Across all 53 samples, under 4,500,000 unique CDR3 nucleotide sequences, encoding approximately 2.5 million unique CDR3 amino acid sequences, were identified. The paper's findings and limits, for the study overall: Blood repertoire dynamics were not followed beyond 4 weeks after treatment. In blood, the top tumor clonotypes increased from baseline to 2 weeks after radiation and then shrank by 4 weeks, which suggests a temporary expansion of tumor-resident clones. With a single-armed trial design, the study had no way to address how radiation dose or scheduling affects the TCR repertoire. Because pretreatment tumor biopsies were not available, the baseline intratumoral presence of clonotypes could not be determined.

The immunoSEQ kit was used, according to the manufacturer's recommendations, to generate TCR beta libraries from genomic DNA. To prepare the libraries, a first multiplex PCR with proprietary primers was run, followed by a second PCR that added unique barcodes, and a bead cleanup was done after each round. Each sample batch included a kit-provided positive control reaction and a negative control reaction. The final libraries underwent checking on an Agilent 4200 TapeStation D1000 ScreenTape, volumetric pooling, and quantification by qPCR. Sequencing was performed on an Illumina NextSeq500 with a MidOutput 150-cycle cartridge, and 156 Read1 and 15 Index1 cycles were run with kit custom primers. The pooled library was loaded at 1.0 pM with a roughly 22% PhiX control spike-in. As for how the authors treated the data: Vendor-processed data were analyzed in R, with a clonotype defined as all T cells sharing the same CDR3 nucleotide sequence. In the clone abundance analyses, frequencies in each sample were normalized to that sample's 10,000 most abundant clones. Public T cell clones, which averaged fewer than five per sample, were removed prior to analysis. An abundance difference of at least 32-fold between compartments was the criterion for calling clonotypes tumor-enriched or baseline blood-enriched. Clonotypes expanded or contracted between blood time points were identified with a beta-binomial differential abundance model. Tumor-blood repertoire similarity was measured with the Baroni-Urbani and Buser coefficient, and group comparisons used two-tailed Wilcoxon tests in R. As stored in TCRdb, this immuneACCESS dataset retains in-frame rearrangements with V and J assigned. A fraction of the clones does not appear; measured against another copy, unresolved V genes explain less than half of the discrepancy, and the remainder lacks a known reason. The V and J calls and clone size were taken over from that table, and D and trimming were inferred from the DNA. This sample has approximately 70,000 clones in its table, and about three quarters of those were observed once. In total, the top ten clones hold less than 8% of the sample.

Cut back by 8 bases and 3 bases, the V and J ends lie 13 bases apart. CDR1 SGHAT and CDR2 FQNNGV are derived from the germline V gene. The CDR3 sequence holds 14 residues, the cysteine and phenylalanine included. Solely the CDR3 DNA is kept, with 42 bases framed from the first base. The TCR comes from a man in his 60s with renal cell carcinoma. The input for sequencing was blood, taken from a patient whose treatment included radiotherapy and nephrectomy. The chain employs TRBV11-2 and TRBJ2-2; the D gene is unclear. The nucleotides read TGTGCCAGCTTCCCGGTCCCGGACACCGGGGAGCTGTTTTTT. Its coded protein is CASFPVPDTGELFF.